Following are 3 T cell receptor beta chains from one sample sequenced in a study of cytomegalovirus exposure and HLA in healthy donors (dated by TCRdb to 2016 to 2017). Receptor libraries were prepared by the immunoSEQ multiplex PCR assay. The source is immuneACCESS, and TCRdb retained only in-frame sequences with V and J called. Part of the clones is not carried over; for the studies checked, unresolved V genes explain less than half of this, and the remainder is unexplained. The sample includes 65,000 to 80,000 clones, with roughly 95% observed a single time. Jointly, the top ten make up 3.3% of the sample. Material for sequencing was PBMCs. Receptors originate from a woman between 18 and 30 years old in good health and CMV-seropositive.

The V and J genes are TRBV7-9 and TRBJ2-2, with unresolved D. CDR3 length: 14 residues. The germline V gene has CDR1 SEHNR and CDR2 FQNEAQ (reference sequence). Trimming stripped 5 bases from V and 0 bases from J, with 7 bases between. This chain's CDR3 is CASSGPTNTGELFF. In nucleotides, the CDR3 is TGTGCCAGCAGCGGGCCAACGAACACCGGGGAGCTGTTTTTT.

The V gene is TRBV29-1, the J gene TRBJ2-3, with D maybe TRBD1 (7 bases). The ends were cut back, 1 base at V and 1 base at J, with 12 bases in the middle. The CDR3 has 15 residues. Per germline, CDR1 SQVTM and CDR2 ANQGSEA. For the CDR3, the DNA is TGCAGCGTTGAAGGGGGCAGGGGGGGCACAGATACGCAGTATTTT. This sequence encodes CSVEGGRGGTDTQYF.

This chain connects TRBV9 to TRBJ2-4; D is undetermined. This CDR3 contains 14 residues. V was trimmed by 0 bases and J by 4 bases, leaving 8 bases between them. Germline CDR1 reads SGDLS; CDR2 reads YYNGEE. DNA of the CDR3: TGTGCCAGCAGCGTAGGGGCTGGGAAAAACATTCAGTACTTC. This encodes CASSVGAGKNIQYF.